These 7 T cell receptor beta chains were sequenced from one sample in a study of shared clonotypes between healthy human individuals. Sequencing was performed with immunoSEQ multiplex PCR; in TCRdb, only in-frame clones are kept and a portion is missing. The top ten hold 0.9% to 1.3% of the sample, which has 2 million or so clones, about 95% seen once. Naive CD8 isolation took CD45RO-negative cells positively selected for CCR7 and excluded terminally differentiated effector memory CD45RA+ cells. The specimen sequenced was naive CD8+ T cells sorted from blood. All receptors derive from a man between 18 and 29 years old in good health.

Comments on this clone: The junction departs from germline at one end; a sequencing error may be responsible. V usage is TRBV9 and J usage is TRBJ1-5; D unclear. The CDR3 has 15 amino acids. Germline assignment: CDR1 SGDLS and CDR2 YYNGEE. The CDR3 region has the DNA TGTGCCAGCAGCGTAGACGGACTTAGCGATCAGCCCCAGCATTTT. Its protein product is CASSVDGLSDQPQHF.

This chain uses TRBV11-2 with TRBJ1-1; TRBD1 might be the D (6 bases). The CDR3 runs 15 residues. V lost 4 bases to trimming and J lost 1 base, with 13 bases between them. Germline V lookup: CDR1 SGHAT, CDR2 FQNNGV. The CDR3 DNA reads TGTGCCAGCAGCTGGGCCGCACAGGGGAACACTGAAGCTTTCTTT. It is translated as CASSWAAQGNTEAFF.

The genes are TRBV29-1 and TRBJ2-7; 12 positions agree with TRBD2. The CDR3 runs to 13 residues. V lost 6 bases to trimming and J lost 2 bases; unmatched junction nucleotides: 2. Per germline, CDR1 SQVTM and CDR2 ANQGSEA. In DNA form, the CDR3 reads TGCAGCGTCCGGACTAGCGGGACCTACGAGCAGTACTTC. It specifies CSVRTSGTYEQYF.

Regarding this clone: Other DNA sequences within the sample encode an identical CDR3. This rearrangement joins TRBV9 to TRBJ2-2; a weak D match, TRBD1 (5 bases). Trimming shortened V by 5 bases and J by 1 base, and 6 bases separated the two germline ends. The CDR3 is 13 residues long. Germline V gene data show CDR1 as SGDLS and CDR2 as YYNGEE. CDR3 DNA sequence: TGTGCCAGCAGGGGGCTGAACACCGGGGAGCTGTTTTTT. This sequence encodes CASRGLNTGELFF.

The rearrangement uses TRBV19 and TRBJ2-5; D not certain. Trimming removed 2 bases from V and 2 bases from J, with 6 bases in between. CDR1 LNHDA and CDR2 SQIVND come from the germline V gene (reference sequence). The CDR3 is 13 residues long. CDR3 sequence: CASSIYGQETQYF. CDR3 sequence (DNA): TGTGCCAGTAGTATATACGGTCAAGAGACCCAGTACTTC.

This chain joins TRBV11-1 and TRBJ1-1; D perhaps matches TRBD1 (5 bases). V was trimmed by 4 bases and J by 3 bases, leaving 15 bases between them. CDR1 and CDR2 from the germline V gene are SGHAT and FQDESV (reference sequence). This CDR3 is built from 15 residues. The CDR3 DNA reads TGTGCCAGCAGCTCGTCGGGGCCCGGGGACACTGAAGCTTTCTTT. Its translation: CASSSSGPGDTEAFF.

The chain joins TRBV10-3 to TRBJ2-1; 9 bases align to TRBD2. The germline CDR1 and CDR2 sequences are ENHRY and SYGVKD. Trimming cost V 10 bases and J 8 bases; bases outside gene matches: 15. This CDR3 region has 15 residues. CDR3 region: CATLRAGGPPDEQFF. In nucleotides, the CDR3 is TGTGCCACCCTTCGAGCGGGAGGTCCCCCCGATGAGCAGTTCTTC.